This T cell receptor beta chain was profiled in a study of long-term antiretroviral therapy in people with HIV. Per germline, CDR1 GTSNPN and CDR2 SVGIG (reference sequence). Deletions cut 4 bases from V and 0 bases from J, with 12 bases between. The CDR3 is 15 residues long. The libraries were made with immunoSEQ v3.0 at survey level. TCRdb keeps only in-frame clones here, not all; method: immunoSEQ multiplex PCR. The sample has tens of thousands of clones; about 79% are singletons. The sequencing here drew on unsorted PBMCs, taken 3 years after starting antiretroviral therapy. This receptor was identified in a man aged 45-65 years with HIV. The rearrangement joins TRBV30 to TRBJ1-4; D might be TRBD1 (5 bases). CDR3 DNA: TGTGCCTGGAAGGAGGGGATCACAACTAATGAAAAACTGTTTTTT. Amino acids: CAWKEGITTNEKLFF. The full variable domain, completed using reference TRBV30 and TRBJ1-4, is SQTIHQWPATLVQPVGSPLSLECTVEGTSNPNLYWYRQAAGRGLQLLFYSVGIGQISSEVPQNLSASRPQDRQFILSSKKLLLSDSGFYLCAWKEGITTNEKLFFGSGTQLSVL.